Listed below are T cell receptor gamma chains from one sample, sequenced in a study of Vδ1+ human thymocytes. TCRdb re-identified clones in the multiplex PCR reads via CATT. The table has tens of thousands of gamma-chain clones, around 20% seen once; the top ten hold 1.9%. The sample taken for sequencing was Vdelta1+ gamma-delta thymocytes from the thymus. The receptor set was obtained from a girl in the first two years of life who had congenital heart surgery. Each CDR3 is given with its conserved first and last residue. The order of the fields is V gene, clone size, J gene, CDR3 DNA, CDR3 protein. Rows give clone size only sometimes, using once, few, many, or a class for an expanded clone.

>TRGV2|few|TRGJ1/TRGJ2
TGTGCCACCTGGGACGGGCCTCTAGGAGCTTATAAGAAACTCTTT
CATWDGPLGAYKKLF
>TRGV9|few|TRGJ1/TRGJ2
TGTGCCTTGTGGGAGTTTTCTAAGAAACTCTTT
CALWEFSKKLF
>TRGV2|.|TRGJ1/TRGJ2
TGTGCCACCTGGGATCGGAAGGGAGGATATAAGAAACTCTTT
CATWDRKGGYKKLF
>TRGV9|many|TRGJ1/TRGJ2
TGTGCCTTGGAAGGTTATAAGAAACTCTTT
CALEGYKKLF
>TRGV2|.|TRGJ1/TRGJ2
TGTGCCACCTGGGACGGATCCGATTATTATAAGAAACTCTTT
CATWDGSDYYKKLF
>TRGV2|few|TRGJ1/TRGJ2
TGTGCCACCTGGGACGTGAGTTATAAGAAACTCTTT
CATWDVSYKKLF
>TRGV2|.|TRGJ1/TRGJ2
TGTGCCACCTGGGGCCTCATTTATTATAAGAAACTCTTT
CATWGLIYYKKLF
>TRGV8|.|TRGJ1/TRGJ2
TGTGCCACCTGGGATAGTGTGTGGTATAAGAAACTCTTT
CATWDSVWYKKLF
>TRGV3|.|TRGJ1/TRGJ2
TGTGCCACCTGGGACAGTACTTATTATAAGAAACTCTTT
CATWDSTYYKKLF
>TRGV9|few|TRGJ1/TRGJ2
TGTGCCTTGTGGGAGGTGCAAAAGTATAAGAAACTCTTT
CALWEVQKYKKLF
>TRGV9|few|TRGJP2
TGTGCCTTGTGGGAGGTTACGGATTGGATCAAGACGTTT
CALWEVTDWIKTF
>TRGV8|.|TRGJ1/TRGJ2
TGTGCCACCTGGGAATATCAGGCAGGGTATAAGAAACTCTTT
CATWEYQAGYKKLF
>TRGV2|many|TRGJ1/TRGJ2
TGTGCCACCTGGGACGTCGATTATAAGAAACTCTTT
CATWDVDYKKLF
>TRGV3|few|TRGJ1/TRGJ2
TGTGCCACCTGGGAAGCGGCGAGTCGTTATAAGAAACTCTTT
CATWEAASRYKKLF
>TRGV3|.|TRGJ1/TRGJ2
TGTGCCACCTGGGATGGGCCCGGGGATTATTATAAGAAACTCTTT
CATWDGPGDYYKKLF
>TRGV2|.|TRGJ1/TRGJ2
TGTGCCACCTGGGAACGGGCGGGTTATAAGAAACTCTTT
CATWERAGYKKLF
>TRGV2|few|TRGJ1/TRGJ2
TGTGCCACCTGGGACGGGCAATTTTATTATAAGAAACTCTTT
CATWDGQFYYKKLF
>TRGV2|.|TRGJ1/TRGJ2
TGTGCCACCTGGGACGGTCGCACGTTCCTCTTT
CATWDGRTFLF
>TRGV9|.|TRGJ1/TRGJ2
TGTGCCTTGTGGAAACATTATTATAAGAAACTCTTT
CALWKHYYKKLF
>TRGV4|few|TRGJ1/TRGJ2
TGTGCCACCTGGGATAAAGCCTTCAGCTATAAGAAACTCTTT
CATWDKAFSYKKLF
>TRGV9|few|TRGJ1/TRGJ2
TGTGCCTTGTGGGAGCTAAATAAGAAACTCTTT
CALWELNKKLF
>TRGV4|few|TRGJ1/TRGJ2
TGTGCCACCTGGGATGGGCGGTGTTATAAGAAACTCTTT
CATWDGRCYKKLF
>TRGV8|.|TRGJ1/TRGJ2
TGTGCCACCTGGGATGCCAATTATAAGAAAATCTTT
CATWDANYKKIF
>TRGV4|.|TRGJ1/TRGJ2
TGTGCCACCTGGGGCCGAACTTATTATAAGAAACTCTTT
CATWGRTYYKKLF
>TRGV8|few|TRGJP2
TGTGCCCCCAAAAGTAGTGATTGGATCAAGACGTTT
CAPKSSDWIKTF
>TRGV9|few|TRGJ1/TRGJ2
TGTGCCTTGTGGGAGGCTAATAATCCGAATTATTATAAGAAACTCTTT
CALWEANNPNYYKKLF
>TRGV3|few|TRGJP2
TGTGCCACCTGGGACAGGCGGCGTCGGATCAAGACGTTT
CATWDRRRRIKTF
>TRGV3|.|TRGJ1/TRGJ2
TGTGCCACCTGGGACGGTTTCTCGAATTATTATAAGAAACTCTTT
CATWDGFSNYYKKLF
>TRGV3|few|TRGJ1/TRGJ2
TGTGCCACCTGGGACAGGGACCGTTATTATAAGAAACTCTTT
CATWDRDRYYKKLF
>TRGV3|.|TRGJP2
TGTGCCACCTGGGACAGCTATCGGAGTGATTGGATCAAGACGTTT
CATWDSYRSDWIKTF
>TRGV8|.|TRGJ1/TRGJ2
TGTGCCACCTGGGATAGGCCGTGGCAGAATTATAAGAAACTCTTT
CATWDRPWQNYKKLF
>TRGV9|few|TRGJ1/TRGJ2
TGTGCCTTGTGGGTAAATTATAAGAAACTCTTT
CALWVNYKKLF